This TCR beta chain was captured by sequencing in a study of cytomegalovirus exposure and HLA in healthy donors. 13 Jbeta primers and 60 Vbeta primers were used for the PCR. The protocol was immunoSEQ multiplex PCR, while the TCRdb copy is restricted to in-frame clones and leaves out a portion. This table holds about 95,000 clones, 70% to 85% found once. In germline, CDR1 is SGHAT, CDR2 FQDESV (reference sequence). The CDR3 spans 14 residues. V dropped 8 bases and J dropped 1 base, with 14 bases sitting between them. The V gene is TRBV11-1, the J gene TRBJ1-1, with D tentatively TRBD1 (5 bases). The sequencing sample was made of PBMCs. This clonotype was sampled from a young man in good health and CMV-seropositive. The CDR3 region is CASEQGHSNTEAFF. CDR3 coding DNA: TGTGCCAGCGAGCAAGGACACTCGAACACTGAAGCTTTCTTT.